This T cell receptor beta chain came from a study of T cell repertoires in cytomegalovirus infection. In the study overall: Shared public TCR beta signatures pointed to both CMV infection and a matching HLA type. Study-level points and caveats: HLA-C-restricted CMV clonotypes gave the most frequent clonotype in two of eight donors.

CDR3 length equals 17 residues. The germline V and J ends were trimmed by 5 bases and 4 bases, with 21 bases remaining between them. This clonotype was observed a few times. What it recognizes is unknown. MiXCR, applied by TCRdb to the reads, yields one record per CDR3 protein. In the table there are approximately 910,000 distinct CDR3 sequences, 31% of which are singletons. This TCR came from a human donor in good health (CMV status not recorded). Some clones in this sample may be carry-over from other donors' samples. The V call is TRBV12-3 or TRBV12-4, the J call TRBJ2-1, with D tentatively TRBD1 or TRBD2 (5 bases each). Here the sequenced sample was cultured CD8+ T cells from PBMCs, taken from culture after CMV antigen stimulation. This CDR3 reads CASSIPDRAGRYNEQFF. The CDR3, as DNA: TGTGCCAGCAGTATCCCGGACCGGGCAGGGAGATACAATGAGCAGTTCTTC.